A selection of T cell receptor beta chains follows, all from one sample in a study of T cell responses to AZD1222 COVID-19 vaccine. Data came from immunoSEQ multiplex PCR; TCRdb stores just in-frame clones and leaves some out. The table includes about 140,000 clones, 70% to 90% detected once. Source: peripheral blood, taken on day 0 of AZD1222 vaccination. These receptors were taken from an adult in good health. The CDR3 runs from the conserved cysteine through the conserved F or W. Fields, in order: CDR3 protein, CDR3 DNA, D gene, clone size, V gene, J gene. D genes are given only for firm matches. A row's size may be missing; if present it is once, few, many or a size class.

CDR3 protein: CASSPLGLSGNTIYF
CDR3 DNA: TGTGCCAGCTCACCCTTGGGACTCTCTGGAAACACCATATATTTT
D gene: .
clone size: .
V gene: TRBV18
J gene: TRBJ1-3

CDR3 protein: CASSLGGNYGYTF
CDR3 DNA: TGTGCCAGCAGCTTAGGGGGGAACTATGGCTACACCTTC
D gene: .
clone size: once
V gene: TRBV7-9
J gene: TRBJ1-2

CDR3 protein: CASRATPDRNQPQHF
CDR3 DNA: TGTGCCAGCAGAGCAACACCCGACCGCAATCAGCCCCAGCATTTT
D gene: .
clone size: .
V gene: TRBV5-5
J gene: TRBJ1-5

CDR3 protein: CASSFSQGQLQETQYF
CDR3 DNA: TGTGCCAGCAGTTTCTCTCAAGGGCAACTTCAAGAGACCCAGTACTTC
D gene: .
clone size: .
V gene: TRBV6-2/TRBV6-3
J gene: TRBJ2-5

CDR3 protein: CASSRGLAGAETQYF
CDR3 DNA: TGCGCCAGCTCTAGGGGGCTAGCGGGAGCAGAGACCCAGTACTTC
D gene: TRBD2
clone size: few
V gene: TRBV4-3
J gene: TRBJ2-5

CDR3 protein: CASSLAQHGLTNPFRSTDTQYF
CDR3 DNA: TGTGCCAGCAGCTTAGCACAGCACGGACTCACAAACCCGTTTCGGAGCACAGATACGCAGTATTTT
D gene: .
clone size: .
V gene: TRBV7-2
J gene: TRBJ2-3

CDR3 protein: CASSPSGGYSGNTIYF
CDR3 DNA: TGTGCCAGCAGCCCAAGCGGGGGATACTCTGGAAACACCATATATTTT
D gene: .
clone size: .
V gene: TRBV3-1/TRBV3-2
J gene: TRBJ1-3

CDR3 protein: CATSRETSSNQPQHF
CDR3 DNA: TGTGCCACCAGCCGAGAAACCAGTAGCAATCAGCCCCAGCATTTT
D gene: .
clone size: .
V gene: TRBV15
J gene: TRBJ1-5

CDR3 protein: CASSSTYLRDRDFGQPQHF
CDR3 DNA: TGTGCCAGTAGTTCCACCTACCTTCGGGACAGGGACTTCGGGCAGCCCCAGCATTTT
D gene: TRBD1
clone size: .
V gene: TRBV19
J gene: TRBJ1-5

CDR3 protein: CASSLGPGQGSEAFF
CDR3 DNA: TGCGCCAGCAGCTTGGGGCCGGGACAGGGCTCTGAAGCTTTCTTT
D gene: TRBD1
clone size: .
V gene: TRBV5-1
J gene: TRBJ1-1

CDR3 protein: CASSYRTGAGGAGNQPQHF
CDR3 DNA: TGTGCCAGCAGTTACCGGACAGGGGCAGGGGGTGCGGGCAATCAGCCCCAGCATTTT
D gene: TRBD1
clone size: .
V gene: TRBV6-2/TRBV6-3
J gene: TRBJ1-5

CDR3 protein: CASSLVMRGYYGYTF
CDR3 DNA: TGTGCCAGCAGCCTCGTTATGAGGGGGTACTATGGCTACACCTTC
D gene: .
clone size: .
V gene: TRBV7-9
J gene: TRBJ1-2

CDR3 protein: CASSSGLAVQETQYF
CDR3 DNA: TGTGCCAGCAGCTCGGGACTAGCGGTCCAAGAGACCCAGTACTTC
D gene: TRBD2
clone size: .
V gene: TRBV5-4
J gene: TRBJ2-5

CDR3 protein: CASSYRLAGALNEQFF
CDR3 DNA: TGTGCCAGCAGTTACCGTCTAGCGGGAGCTTTGAATGAGCAGTTCTTC
D gene: TRBD2
clone size: .
V gene: TRBV6-2/TRBV6-3
J gene: TRBJ2-1

CDR3 protein: CASSEASSTDTQYF
CDR3 DNA: TGTGCCAGCAGTGAAGCATCTAGCACAGATACGCAGTATTTT
D gene: .
clone size: .
V gene: TRBV2
J gene: TRBJ2-3

CDR3 protein: CASSLGTGGSYTF
CDR3 DNA: TGTGCCAGCAGCTTGGGGACAGGGGGCAGCTACACCTTC
D gene: TRBD1
clone size: .
V gene: TRBV11-2
J gene: TRBJ1-2

CDR3 protein: CASSYRETSGAGELFF
CDR3 DNA: TGTGCCAGCAGCTATCGGGAGACCTCAGGGGCCGGGGAGCTGTTTTTT
D gene: .
clone size: once
V gene: TRBV5-8
J gene: TRBJ2-2

CDR3 protein: CASRLRGGSYGYTF
CDR3 DNA: TGCGCCAGCAGACTTAGAGGGGGGTCGTATGGCTACACCTTC
D gene: .
clone size: .
V gene: TRBV5-1
J gene: TRBJ1-2

CDR3 protein: CASSGRTGELFF
CDR3 DNA: TGTGCCAGCAGCGGAAGAACCGGGGAGCTGTTTTTT
D gene: .
clone size: .
V gene: TRBV9
J gene: TRBJ2-2

CDR3 protein: CASSFRQPGQPQHF
CDR3 DNA: TGTGCCAGCAGCTTTAGACAGCCGGGGCAGCCCCAGCATTTT
D gene: .
clone size: .
V gene: TRBV7-8
J gene: TRBJ1-5

CDR3 protein: CASSVGGADTEAFF
CDR3 DNA: TGTGCCAGCAGCGTAGGGGGAGCCGACACTGAAGCTTTCTTT
D gene: .
clone size: .
V gene: TRBV9
J gene: TRBJ1-1

CDR3 protein: CASSLVGPEGAADEQFF
CDR3 DNA: TGTGCCAGCAGCTTAGTAGGTCCCGAGGGGGCAGCCGATGAGCAGTTCTTC
D gene: TRBD1
clone size: .
V gene: TRBV7-6
J gene: TRBJ2-1

CDR3 protein: CASSVGVRYNEQFF
CDR3 DNA: TGTGCCAGCAGTGTGGGGGTACGCTACAATGAGCAGTTCTTC
D gene: .
clone size: .
V gene: TRBV2
J gene: TRBJ2-1

CDR3 protein: CASRGTANTEAFF
CDR3 DNA: TGCGCCAGTAGAGGCACAGCGAACACTGAAGCTTTCTTT
D gene: .
clone size: .
V gene: TRBV5-1
J gene: TRBJ1-1

CDR3 protein: CASSLRGVGSEQYF
CDR3 DNA: TGTGCCAGCAGCTTAAGAGGGGTTGGAAGCGAGCAGTACTTC
D gene: .
clone size: .
V gene: TRBV7-2
J gene: TRBJ2-7

CDR3 protein: CASSLQGFGFF
CDR3 DNA: TGTGCCAGCAGTCTACAGGGATTTGGTTTCTTT
D gene: .
clone size: few
V gene: TRBV6-6
J gene: TRBJ1-1

CDR3 protein: CASSYPSNSPLHF
CDR3 DNA: TGTGCCAGCAGCTACCCTTCCAATTCACCCCTCCACTTT
D gene: .
clone size: .
V gene: TRBV7-2
J gene: TRBJ1-6

CDR3 protein: CSASLRGLAYNEQFF
CDR3 DNA: TGCAGTGCTAGTTTACGGGGACTAGCTTACAATGAGCAGTTCTTC
D gene: TRBD2
clone size: .
V gene: TRBV20-1
J gene: TRBJ2-1

CDR3 protein: CASGPQMGVKNIQYF
CDR3 DNA: TGTGCCAGTGGACCGCAGATGGGGGTCAAAAACATTCAGTACTTC
D gene: .
clone size: .
V gene: TRBV19
J gene: TRBJ2-4

CDR3 protein: CASSLSGRASGELFF
CDR3 DNA: TGTGCCAGCAGCCTTAGCGGGAGGGCCTCCGGGGAGCTGTTTTTT
D gene: TRBD2
clone size: few
V gene: TRBV7-2
J gene: TRBJ2-2

CDR3 protein: CASSVAAGGLNEQFF
CDR3 DNA: TGTGCCAGCAGCGTAGCGGCGGGAGGTCTGAATGAGCAGTTCTTC
D gene: TRBD2
clone size: .
V gene: TRBV9
J gene: TRBJ2-1

CDR3 protein: CASSLPAGKYEQYF
CDR3 DNA: TGTGCCAGCAGCTTACCAGCAGGGAAATACGAGCAGTACTTC
D gene: .
clone size: few
V gene: TRBV5-6
J gene: TRBJ2-7